This T cell receptor beta chain was recorded in a study of glioma-infiltrating T cells. The germline V and J ends were trimmed by 3 bases and 4 bases, with 6 bases remaining between them. Germline CDR1 MNHEY, CDR2 SMNVEV (reference sequence). The CDR3 runs to 13 residues. Amplification of TCR alpha and beta CDR3 regions from RNA used iRepertoire nested multiplex PCR. TCRdb re-called the multiplex PCR reads through MiXCR, storing one row per CDR3 protein. The sample has 100,000 to 150,000 distinct CDR3 sequences, approximately 26% seen once; the top ten hold around a quarter. The sequencing sample was made of glioma tissue, nonneoplastic brain tissue, or PBMCs (not recorded which). The V and J genes are TRBV27 and TRBJ2-2, with unresolved D. This receptor was taken from a human donor with low-grade glioma or glioblastoma, undergoing nonglioma brain surgery, or in good health (not recorded which). DNA for the CDR3: TGTGCCAGCAGTTTGACTCTCACCGGGGAGCTGTTTTTT. Residues: CASSLTLTGELFF.